Sequencing of this T cell receptor beta chain was carried out in a study of blood T cell repertoires in COVID-19. With 8 bases removed from V and 0 bases from J, the gap between germline ends came to 17 bases. Germline values: CDR1 SGHVS, CDR2 FQNEAQ. The CDR3 is 15 amino acids. The protocol was immunoSEQ multiplex PCR, while the TCRdb copy is restricted to in-frame clones and leaves out a portion. Seen here are 200,000 to 300,000 clones, roughly 80% observed once, and the top ten hold over 7.5%. This sequence originates from a woman aged 80 or older with acute or convalescent COVID-19. The sequenced material came from peripheral blood. The V gene is TRBV7-8, the J gene TRBJ2-7; D possibly corresponds to TRBD2 (7 bases). The CDR3 is CASREGGGTSYEQYF. Here the CDR3 DNA reads TGTGCCAGCCGTGAGGGAGGGGGGACCTCCTACGAGCAGTACTTC.